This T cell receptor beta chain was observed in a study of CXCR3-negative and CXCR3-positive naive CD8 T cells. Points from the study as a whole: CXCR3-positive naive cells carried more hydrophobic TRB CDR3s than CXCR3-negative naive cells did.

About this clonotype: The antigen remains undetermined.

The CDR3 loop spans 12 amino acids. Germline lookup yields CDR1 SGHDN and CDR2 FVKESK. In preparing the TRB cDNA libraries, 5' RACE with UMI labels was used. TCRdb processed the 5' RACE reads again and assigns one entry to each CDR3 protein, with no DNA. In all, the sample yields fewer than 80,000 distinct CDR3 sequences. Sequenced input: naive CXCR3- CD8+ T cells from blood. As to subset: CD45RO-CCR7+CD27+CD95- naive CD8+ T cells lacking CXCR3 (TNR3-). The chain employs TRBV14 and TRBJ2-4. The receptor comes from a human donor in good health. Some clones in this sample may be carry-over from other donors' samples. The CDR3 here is CASSQDESIQYF.